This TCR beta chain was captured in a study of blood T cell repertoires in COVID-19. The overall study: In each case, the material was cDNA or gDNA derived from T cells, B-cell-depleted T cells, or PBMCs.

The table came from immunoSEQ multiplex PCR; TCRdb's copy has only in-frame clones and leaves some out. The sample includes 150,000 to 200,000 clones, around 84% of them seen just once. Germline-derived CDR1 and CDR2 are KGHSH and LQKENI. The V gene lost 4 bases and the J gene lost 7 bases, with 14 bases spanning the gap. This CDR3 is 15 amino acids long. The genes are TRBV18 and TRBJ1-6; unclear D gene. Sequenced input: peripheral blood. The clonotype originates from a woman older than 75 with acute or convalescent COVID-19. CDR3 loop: CASSLSEGGNSPLHF. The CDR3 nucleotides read TGTGCCAGCTCACTTAGTGAGGGAGGCAATTCACCCCTCCACTTT.